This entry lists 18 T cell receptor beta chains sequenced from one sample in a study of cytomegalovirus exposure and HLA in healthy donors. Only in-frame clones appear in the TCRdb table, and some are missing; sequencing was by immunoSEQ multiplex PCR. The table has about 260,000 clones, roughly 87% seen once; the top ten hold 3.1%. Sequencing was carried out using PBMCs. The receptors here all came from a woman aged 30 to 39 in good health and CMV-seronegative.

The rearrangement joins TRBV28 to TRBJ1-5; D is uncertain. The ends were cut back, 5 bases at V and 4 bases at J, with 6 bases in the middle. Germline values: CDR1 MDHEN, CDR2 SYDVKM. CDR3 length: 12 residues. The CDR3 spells CASSPQNQPQHF. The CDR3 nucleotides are TGTGCCAGCAGTCCGCAAAATCAGCCCCAGCATTTT.

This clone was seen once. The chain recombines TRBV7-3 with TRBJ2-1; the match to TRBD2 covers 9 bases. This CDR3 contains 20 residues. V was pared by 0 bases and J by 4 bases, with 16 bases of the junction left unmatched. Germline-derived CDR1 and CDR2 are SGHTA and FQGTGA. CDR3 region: CASSLTAGAGAGGVYNEQFF. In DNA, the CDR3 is TGTGCCAGCAGCTTAACAGCAGGGGCCGGTGCGGGAGGGGTATACAATGAGCAGTTCTTC. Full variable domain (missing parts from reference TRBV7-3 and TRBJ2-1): GAGVSQTPSNKVTEKGKYVELRCDPISGHTALYWYRQSLGQGPEFLIYFQGTGAADDSGLPNDRFFAVRPEGSVSTLKIQRTERGDSAVYLCASSLTAGAGAGGVYNEQFFGPGTRLTVL.

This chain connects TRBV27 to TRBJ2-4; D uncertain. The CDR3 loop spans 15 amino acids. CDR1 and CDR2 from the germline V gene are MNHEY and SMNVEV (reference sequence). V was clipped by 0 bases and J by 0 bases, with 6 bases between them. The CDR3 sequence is CASSLSTIAKNIQYF. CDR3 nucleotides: TGTGCCAGCAGTTTATCGACAATAGCCAAAAACATTCAGTACTTC.

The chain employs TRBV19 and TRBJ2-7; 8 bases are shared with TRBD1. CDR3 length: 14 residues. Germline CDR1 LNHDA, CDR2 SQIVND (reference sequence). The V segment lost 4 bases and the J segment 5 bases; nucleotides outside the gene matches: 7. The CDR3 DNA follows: TGTGCCAGTAGTACTCGAGACAGGGGTCACGAGCAGTACTTC. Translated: CASSTRDRGHEQYF.

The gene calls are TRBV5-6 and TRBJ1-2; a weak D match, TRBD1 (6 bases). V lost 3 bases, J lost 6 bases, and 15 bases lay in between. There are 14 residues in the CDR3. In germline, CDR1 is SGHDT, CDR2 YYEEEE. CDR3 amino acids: CASSSTGIVNGYTF. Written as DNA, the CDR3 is TGTGCCAGCAGCTCAACAGGGATCGTAAATGGCTACACCTTC.

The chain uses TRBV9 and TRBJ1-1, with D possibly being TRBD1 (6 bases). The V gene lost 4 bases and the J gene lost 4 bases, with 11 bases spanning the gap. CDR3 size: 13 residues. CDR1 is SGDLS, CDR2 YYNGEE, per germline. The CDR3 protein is CASSYTGTTEAFF. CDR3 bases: TGTGCCAGCAGCTACACAGGGACCACTGAAGCTTTCTTT.

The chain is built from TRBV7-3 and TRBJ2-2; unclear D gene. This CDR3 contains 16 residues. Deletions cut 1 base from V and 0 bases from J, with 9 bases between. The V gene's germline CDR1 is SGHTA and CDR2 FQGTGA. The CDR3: CASSLSRPPNTGELFF. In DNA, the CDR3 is TGTGCCAGCAGCTTAAGTAGACCCCCGAACACCGGGGAGCTGTTTTTT.

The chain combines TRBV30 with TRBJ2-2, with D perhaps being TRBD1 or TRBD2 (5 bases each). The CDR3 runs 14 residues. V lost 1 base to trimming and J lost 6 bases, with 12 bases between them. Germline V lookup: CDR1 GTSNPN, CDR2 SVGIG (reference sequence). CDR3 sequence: CAWSGGLSSGELFF. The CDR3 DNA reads TGTGCCTGGAGTGGGGGGTTGAGTTCCGGGGAGCTGTTTTTT. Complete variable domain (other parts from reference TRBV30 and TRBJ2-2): SQTIHQWPATLVQPVGSPLSLECTVEGTSNPNLYWYRQAAGRGLQLLFYSVGIGQISSEVPQNLSASRPQDRQFILSSKKLLLSDSGFYLCAWSGGLSSGELFFGEGSRLTVL.

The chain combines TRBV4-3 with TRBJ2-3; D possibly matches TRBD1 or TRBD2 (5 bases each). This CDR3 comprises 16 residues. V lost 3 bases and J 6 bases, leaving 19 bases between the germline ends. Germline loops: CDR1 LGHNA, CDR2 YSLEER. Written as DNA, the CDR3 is TGCGCCAGCAGCCAGGGGGTTGGACCCGCTGGGGATACGCAGTATTTT. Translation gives CASSQGVGPAGDTQYF.

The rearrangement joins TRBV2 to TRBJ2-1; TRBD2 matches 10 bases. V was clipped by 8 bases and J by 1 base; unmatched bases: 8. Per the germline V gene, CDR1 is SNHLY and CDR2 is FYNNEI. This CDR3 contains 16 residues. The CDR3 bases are TGTGCCAGCCCCGGGGTAGCGGGAGGTTCCTACAATGAGCAGTTCTTC. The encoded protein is CASPGVAGGSYNEQFF.

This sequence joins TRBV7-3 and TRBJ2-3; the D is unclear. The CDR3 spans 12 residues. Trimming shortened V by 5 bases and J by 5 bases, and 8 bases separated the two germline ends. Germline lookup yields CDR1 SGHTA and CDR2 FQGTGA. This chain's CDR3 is CASSPGGDTQYF. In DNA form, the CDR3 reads TGTGCCAGCAGCCCCGGTGGAGATACGCAGTATTTT.

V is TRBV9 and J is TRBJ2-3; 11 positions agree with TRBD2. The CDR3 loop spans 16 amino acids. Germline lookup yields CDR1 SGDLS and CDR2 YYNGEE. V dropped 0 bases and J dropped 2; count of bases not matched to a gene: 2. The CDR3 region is CASSVALAGDTDTQYF. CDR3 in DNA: TGTGCCAGCAGCGTAGCACTAGCGGGAGACACAGATACGCAGTATTTT.

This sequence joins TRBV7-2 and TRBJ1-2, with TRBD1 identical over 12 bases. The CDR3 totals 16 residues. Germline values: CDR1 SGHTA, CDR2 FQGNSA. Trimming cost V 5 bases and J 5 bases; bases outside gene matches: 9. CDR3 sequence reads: CASSTAGTGGAYGYTF. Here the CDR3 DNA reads TGTGCCAGCAGCACCGCTGGGACAGGGGGCGCTTATGGCTACACCTTC.

The CDR3 spells CASNYRAAYEQYF. The CDR3, as DNA: TGTGCCAGCAACTACAGGGCCGCCTACGAGCAGTACTTC. The chain employs TRBV5-6 and TRBJ2-7, with D perhaps matching TRBD1 (6 bases). Looked up from germline, CDR1 is SGHDT and CDR2 is YYEEEE. The CDR3 length is 13 residues. V was clipped by 6 bases and J by 2 bases, with 12 bases between them.

As DNA, the CDR3 is TGTGCCAGCAGCTTATCCGGGGAGCTGTTTTTT. Amino acid sequence: CASSLSGELFF. This sequence joins TRBV7-2 and TRBJ2-2; D not certain. CDR1 and CDR2 (germline): SGHTA, FQGNSA. V dropped 2 bases and J dropped 6 bases, with 1 base sitting between them. The CDR3 is 11 amino acids.

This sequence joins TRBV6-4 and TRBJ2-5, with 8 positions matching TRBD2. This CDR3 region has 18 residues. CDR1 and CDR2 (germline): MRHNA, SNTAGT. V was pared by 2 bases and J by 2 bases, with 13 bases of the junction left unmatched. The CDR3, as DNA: TGTGCCAGCAGTGACCCCCTATCCCGCGGGAGGAGTCAAGAGACCCAGTACTTC. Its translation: CASSDPLSRGRSQETQYF.

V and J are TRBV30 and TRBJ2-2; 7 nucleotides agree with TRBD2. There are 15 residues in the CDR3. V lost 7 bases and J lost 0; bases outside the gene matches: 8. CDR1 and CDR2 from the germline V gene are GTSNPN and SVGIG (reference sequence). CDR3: CASKPLAANTGELFF. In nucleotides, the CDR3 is TGTGCCTCGAAGCCGCTAGCGGCGAACACCGGGGAGCTGTTTTTT.

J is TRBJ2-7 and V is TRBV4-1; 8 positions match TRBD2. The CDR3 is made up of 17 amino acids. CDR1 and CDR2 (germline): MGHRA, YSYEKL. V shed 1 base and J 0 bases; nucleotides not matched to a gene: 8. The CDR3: CASSQGLTGTSSYEQYF. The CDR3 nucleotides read TGCGCCAGCAGCCAAGGGCTGACCGGGACTAGCTCCTACGAGCAGTACTTC.